This T cell receptor (beta chain) appears in the sequencing data of a study of metastatic and nonmetastatic thyroid tumors. Study-wide context: Repertoire comparisons spanned blood and tumor or nodule tissue from malignant and benign thyroid patients. Regarding the study as a whole: It was reportedly found that TCR beta diversity was significantly higher in malignant thyroid tumors than in benign nodules, a difference seen in both blood and tumor samples.

In the authors' methods: CDR3 was compared across clinicopathological groups, and the resulting differences were used to build a distant-metastasis classifier for papillary thyroid cancer. TCRdb re-analyzed the PCR reads using MiXCR. The V and J calls and clone size come from TCRdb's table, not from the authors' own analysis. Of more than 8,500 clones detected, roughly a quarter appear once; the ten largest clones hold about 12%. No patient received treatment before thyroid surgery. On this clone: Its antigen is still unknown.

Per germline, CDR1 SEHNR and CDR2 FQNEAQ (reference sequence). The length of the CDR3 is 14 residues. Deletions cut 4 bases from V and 2 bases from J, with 12 bases between. The specimen sequenced was adjacent normal tissue. This sequence joins TRBV7-9 and TRBJ2-7; no firm D call. The TCR was taken from a female donor with papillary thyroid cancer or a benign thyroid nodule (not recorded which). Some clones in this sample may be carry-over from other donors' samples. The CDR3 loop reads CASSSRDGPYEQYF. DNA for the CDR3: TGTGCCAGCAGCTCGCGAGACGGGCCCTACGAGCAGTACTTC.